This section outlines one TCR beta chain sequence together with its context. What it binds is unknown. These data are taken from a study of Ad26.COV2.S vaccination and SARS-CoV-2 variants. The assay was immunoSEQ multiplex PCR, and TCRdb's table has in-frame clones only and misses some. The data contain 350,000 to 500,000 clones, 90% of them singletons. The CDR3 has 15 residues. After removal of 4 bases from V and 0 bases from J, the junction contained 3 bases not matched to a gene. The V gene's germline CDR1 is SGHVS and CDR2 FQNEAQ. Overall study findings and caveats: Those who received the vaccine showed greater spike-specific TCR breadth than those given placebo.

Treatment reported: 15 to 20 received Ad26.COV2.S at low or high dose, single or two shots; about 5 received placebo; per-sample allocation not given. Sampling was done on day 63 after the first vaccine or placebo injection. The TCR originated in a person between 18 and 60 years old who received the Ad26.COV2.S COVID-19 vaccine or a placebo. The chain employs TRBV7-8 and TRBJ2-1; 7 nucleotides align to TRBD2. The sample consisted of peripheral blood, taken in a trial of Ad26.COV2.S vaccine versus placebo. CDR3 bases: TGTGCCAGCAGCTGGGGAGGGCTCTCCTACAATGAGCAGTTCTTC. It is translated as CASSWGGLSYNEQFF.